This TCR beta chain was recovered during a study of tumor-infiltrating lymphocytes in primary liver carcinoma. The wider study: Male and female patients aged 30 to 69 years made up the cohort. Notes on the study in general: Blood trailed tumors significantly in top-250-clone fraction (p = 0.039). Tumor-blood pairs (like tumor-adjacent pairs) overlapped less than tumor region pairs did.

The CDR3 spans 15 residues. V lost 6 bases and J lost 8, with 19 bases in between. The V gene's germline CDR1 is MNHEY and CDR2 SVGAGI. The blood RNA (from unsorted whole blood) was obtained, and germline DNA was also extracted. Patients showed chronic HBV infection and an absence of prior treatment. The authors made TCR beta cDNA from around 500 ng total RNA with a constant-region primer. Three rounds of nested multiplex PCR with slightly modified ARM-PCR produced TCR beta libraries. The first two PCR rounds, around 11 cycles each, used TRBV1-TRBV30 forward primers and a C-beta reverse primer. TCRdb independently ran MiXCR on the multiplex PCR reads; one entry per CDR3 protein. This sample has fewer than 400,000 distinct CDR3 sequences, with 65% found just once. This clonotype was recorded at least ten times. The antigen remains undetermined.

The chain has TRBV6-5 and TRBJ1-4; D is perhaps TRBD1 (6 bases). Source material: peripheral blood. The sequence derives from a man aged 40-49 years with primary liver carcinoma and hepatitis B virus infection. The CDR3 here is CASRGRGGGGEKLFF. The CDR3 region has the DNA TGTGCCAGCAGGGGGAGGGGAGGGGGAGGAGAAAAACTGTTTTTT.